This T cell receptor beta chain is from a study of shared clonotypes between healthy human individuals. Healthy HIV-negative adults with no recent acute infections or vaccinations were recruited as donors. Memory CD4+ cells were the fraction left after CD45RA+ naive selection. The study ran the assay at deep level. The data were produced by immunoSEQ multiplex PCR, yet TCRdb's version contains in-frame clones alone and is incomplete. The sample lists some 2,100,000 clones, around 95% occurring once. Sequencing was carried out using naive CD4+ T cells sorted from blood. The subset denotes: CD45RA+ positively selected. The TCR was taken from a man younger than 30 in good health.

Here the CDR3 DNA reads TGCGCCAGCACGGACAGGAGGAGTGAAAAACTGTTTTTT. Encoded protein: CASTDRRSEKLFF. The chain carries TRBV5-1 and TRBJ1-4; 7 nucleotides match TRBD1. J was trimmed by 7 bases and V by 6 bases; bases with no gene match: 6. The CDR3 has 13 residues. The germline V gene has CDR1 SGHRS and CDR2 YFSETQ.